Described below is a single TCR beta chain sequence and its context. Antigen unknown. Uncontrolled infection, other autoimmune disease, pregnancy or lactation barred patients from enrollment. Diagnostic decisions used clinical symptoms, serum thyroxine and TRAb, thyroid ultrasound and orbital computed tomography. RNA transcripts gave rise to amplified TCR beta CDR3 regions. HTBI primers were employed in a first-round RT-PCR of the TCR CDR3. TCRdb re-derived calls from the multiplex PCR reads in MiXCR, one entry per CDR3 protein. The sample consists of roughly 49,000 distinct CDR3 sequences, 54% of them appearing once. The source of the sample is a study of T cells in Graves' hyperthyroidism and ophthalmopathy. Study-wide results and limits: Separating ophthalmopathy from stable hyperthyroidism was achieved by a 13 V-J model. The model identified upcoming ophthalmopathy a median about six months ahead of onset.

The germline V gene has CDR1 SNHLY and CDR2 FYNNEI. Trimming took 6 bases from V and 4 from J, leaving 16 bases between them. The CDR3 totals 15 residues. The sequenced sample consisted of peripheral blood or thyroid tissue (not recorded which). The receptor was derived from a young man with Graves' hyperthyroidism. The chain joins TRBV2 to TRBJ1-5; D uncertain. The CDR3 DNA follows: TGTGCCAGCAGGGTGTCGGTGGCGGATAATCAGCCCCAGCATTTT. Translating it yields CASRVSVADNQPQHF. The full variable domain, its missing parts supplied by reference TRBV2 and TRBJ1-5, is EPEVTQTPSHQVTQMGQEVILRCVPISNHLYFYWYRQILGQKVEFLVSFYNNEISEKSEIFDDQFSVERPDGSNFTLKIRSTKLEDSAMYFCASRVSVADNQPQHFGDGTRLSIL.